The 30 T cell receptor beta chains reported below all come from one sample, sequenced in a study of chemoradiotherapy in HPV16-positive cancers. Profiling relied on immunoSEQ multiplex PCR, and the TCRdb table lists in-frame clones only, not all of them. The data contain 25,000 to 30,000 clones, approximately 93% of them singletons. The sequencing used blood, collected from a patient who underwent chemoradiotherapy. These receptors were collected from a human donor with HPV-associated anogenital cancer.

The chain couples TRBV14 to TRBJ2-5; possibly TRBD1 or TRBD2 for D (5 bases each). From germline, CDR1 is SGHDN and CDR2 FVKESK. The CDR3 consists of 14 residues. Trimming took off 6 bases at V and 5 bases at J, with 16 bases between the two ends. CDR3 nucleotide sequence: TGTGCCAGCAGGGTTTCGGGGACCAGGGAGACCCAGTACTTC. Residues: CASRVSGTRETQYF.

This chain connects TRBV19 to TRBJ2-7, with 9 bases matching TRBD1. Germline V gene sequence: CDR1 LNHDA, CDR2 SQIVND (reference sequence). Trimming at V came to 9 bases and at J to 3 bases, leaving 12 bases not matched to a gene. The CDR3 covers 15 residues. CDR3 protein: CASKYLGTGNYEQYF. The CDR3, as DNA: TGTGCCAGCAAGTATCTCGGGACAGGGAACTACGAGCAGTACTTC.

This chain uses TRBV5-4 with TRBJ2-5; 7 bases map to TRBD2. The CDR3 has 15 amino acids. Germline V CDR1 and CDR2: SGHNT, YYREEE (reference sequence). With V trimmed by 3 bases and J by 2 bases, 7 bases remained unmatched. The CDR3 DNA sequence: TGTGCCAGCAGCTCTCCAACTAGCGCGCAAGAGACCCAGTACTTC. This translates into CASSSPTSAQETQYF.

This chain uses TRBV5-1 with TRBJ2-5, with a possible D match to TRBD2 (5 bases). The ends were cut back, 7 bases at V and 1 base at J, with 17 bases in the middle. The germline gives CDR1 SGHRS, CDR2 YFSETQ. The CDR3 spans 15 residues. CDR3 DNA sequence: TGCGCCAGCTCGCGGTGGGAGCGATCCCAAGAGACCCAGTACTTC. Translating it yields CASSRWERSQETQYF.

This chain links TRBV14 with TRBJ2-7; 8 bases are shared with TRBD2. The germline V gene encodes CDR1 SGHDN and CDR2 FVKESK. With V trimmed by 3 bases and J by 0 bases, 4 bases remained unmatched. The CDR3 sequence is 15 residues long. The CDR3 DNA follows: TGTGCCAGCAGCCATAGCGGGGCCAGCTCCTACGAGCAGTACTTC. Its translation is CASSHSGASSYEQYF.

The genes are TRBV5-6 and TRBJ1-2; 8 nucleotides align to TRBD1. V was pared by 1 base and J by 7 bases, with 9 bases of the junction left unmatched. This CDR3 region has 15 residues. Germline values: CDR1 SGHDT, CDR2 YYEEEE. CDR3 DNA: TGTGCCAGCAGCTTGCGTCGCGGGGGACAGGCTGGCTACACCTTC. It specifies CASSLRRGGQAGYTF.

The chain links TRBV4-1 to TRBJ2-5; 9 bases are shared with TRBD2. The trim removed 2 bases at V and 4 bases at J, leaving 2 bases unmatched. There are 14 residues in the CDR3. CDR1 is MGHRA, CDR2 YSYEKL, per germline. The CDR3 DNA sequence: TGCGCCAGCAGCCAAAAAGCGGGAGGAGAGACCCAGTACTTC. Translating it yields CASSQKAGGETQYF.

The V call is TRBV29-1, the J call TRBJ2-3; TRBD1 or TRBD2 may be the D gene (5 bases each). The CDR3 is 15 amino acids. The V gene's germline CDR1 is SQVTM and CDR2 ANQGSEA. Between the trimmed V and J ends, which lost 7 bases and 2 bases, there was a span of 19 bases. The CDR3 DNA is TGCAGCGCTCCGGGACCGGGACCGTCCACAGATACGCAGTATTTT. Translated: CSAPGPGPSTDTQYF.

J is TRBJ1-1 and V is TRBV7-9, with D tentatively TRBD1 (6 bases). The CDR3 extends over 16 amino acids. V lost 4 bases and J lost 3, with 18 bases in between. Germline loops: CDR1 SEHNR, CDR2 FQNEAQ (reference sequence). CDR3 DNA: TGTGCCAGCAGCTGGGGGGGCCTCCCGAGGGACACTGAAGCTTTCTTT. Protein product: CASSWGGLPRDTEAFF.

CDR3 coding DNA: TGTGCCAGCAGCTTAGGGGCTTCCTCTGGAAACACCATATATTTT. It specifies CASSLGASSGNTIYF. V usage is TRBV5-4 and J usage is TRBJ1-3, with D perhaps TRBD1 (5 bases). V was pared by 2 bases and J by 0 bases, with 9 bases between. The CDR3 totals 15 residues. The germline V gene has CDR1 SGHNT and CDR2 YYREEE (reference sequence).

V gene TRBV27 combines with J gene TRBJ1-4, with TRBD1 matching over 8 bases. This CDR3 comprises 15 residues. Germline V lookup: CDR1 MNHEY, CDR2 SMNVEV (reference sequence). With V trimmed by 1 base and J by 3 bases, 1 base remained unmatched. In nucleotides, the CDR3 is TGTGCCAGCAGTTTATGGACAGGGCCTAATGAAAAACTGTTTTTT. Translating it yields CASSLWTGPNEKLFF.

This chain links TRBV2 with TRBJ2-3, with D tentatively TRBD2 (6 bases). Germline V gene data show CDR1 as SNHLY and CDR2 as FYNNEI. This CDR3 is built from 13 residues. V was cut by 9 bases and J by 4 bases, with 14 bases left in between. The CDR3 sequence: CASGVLASDTQYF. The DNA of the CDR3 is TGTGCCAGTGGGGTACTAGCCTCAGATACGCAGTATTTT. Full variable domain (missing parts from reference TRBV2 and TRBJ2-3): EPEVTQTPSHQVTQMGQEVILRCVPISNHLYFYWYRQILGQKVEFLVSFYNNEISEKSEIFDDQFSVERPDGSNFTLKIRSTKLEDSAMYFCASGVLASDTQYFGPGTRLTVL.

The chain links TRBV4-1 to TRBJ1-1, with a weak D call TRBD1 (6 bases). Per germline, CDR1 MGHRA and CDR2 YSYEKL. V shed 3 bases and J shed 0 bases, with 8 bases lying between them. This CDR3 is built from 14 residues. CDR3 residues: CASSHGQLNTEAFF. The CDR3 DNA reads TGCGCCAGCAGCCATGGACAGTTGAACACTGAAGCTTTCTTT.

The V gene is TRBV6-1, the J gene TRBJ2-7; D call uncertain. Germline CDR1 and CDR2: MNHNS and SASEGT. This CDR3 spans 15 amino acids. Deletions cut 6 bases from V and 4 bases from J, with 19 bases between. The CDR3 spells CASRDADLSFYEQYF. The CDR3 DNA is TGTGCCAGCAGGGACGCCGACTTGTCCTTTTACGAGCAGTACTTC.

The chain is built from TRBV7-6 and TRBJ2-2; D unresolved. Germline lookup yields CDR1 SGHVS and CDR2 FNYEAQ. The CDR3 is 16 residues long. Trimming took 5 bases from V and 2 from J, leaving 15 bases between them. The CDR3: CASSLQTEHNTGELFF. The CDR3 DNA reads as TGTGCCAGCAGCCTACAGACGGAGCATAACACCGGGGAGCTGTTTTTT. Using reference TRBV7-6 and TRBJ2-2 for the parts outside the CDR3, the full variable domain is GAGVSQSPRYKVTKRGQDVALRCDPISGHVSLYWYRQALGQGPEFLTYFNYEAQQDKSGLPNDRFSAERPEGSISTLTIQRTEQRDSAMYRCASSLQTEHNTGELFFGEGSRLTVL.

The CDR3 DNA is TGTGCCAGCAGTTCTACCGGGACAGCCTACGAGCAGTACTTC. This sequence encodes CASSSTGTAYEQYF. The chain joins TRBV27 to TRBJ2-7; the match to TRBD1 covers 7 bases. V was clipped by 4 bases and J by 2 bases; unmatched bases: 5. This CDR3 contains 14 residues. CDR1 MNHEY and CDR2 SMNVEV come from the germline V gene (reference sequence).

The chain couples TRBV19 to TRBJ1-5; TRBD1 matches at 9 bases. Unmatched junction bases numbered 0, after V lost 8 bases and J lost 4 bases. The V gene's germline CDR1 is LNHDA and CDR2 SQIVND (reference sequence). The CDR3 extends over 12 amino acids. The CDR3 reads CASGQGNQPQHF. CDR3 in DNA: TGTGCCAGTGGACAGGGGAATCAGCCCCAGCATTTT.

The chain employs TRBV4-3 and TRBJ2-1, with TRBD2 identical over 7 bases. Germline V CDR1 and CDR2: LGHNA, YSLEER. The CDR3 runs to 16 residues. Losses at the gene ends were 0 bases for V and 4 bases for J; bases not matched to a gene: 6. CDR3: CASSQDRRGSYNEQFF. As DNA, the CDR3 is TGCGCCAGCAGCCAAGATCGGCGCGGGAGTTACAATGAGCAGTTCTTC.

Here the CDR3 DNA reads TGTGCCAGCAGTTTAGGGGACAGGGCCTACGAGCAGTACTTC. This codes for CASSLGDRAYEQYF. This rearrangement joins TRBV6-5 to TRBJ2-7; 9 bases align to TRBD1. V trimming: 4 bases; J trimming: 2 bases; junction bases outside the gene matches: 3. The V gene's germline CDR1 is MNHEY and CDR2 SVGAGI. The CDR3 covers 14 residues.

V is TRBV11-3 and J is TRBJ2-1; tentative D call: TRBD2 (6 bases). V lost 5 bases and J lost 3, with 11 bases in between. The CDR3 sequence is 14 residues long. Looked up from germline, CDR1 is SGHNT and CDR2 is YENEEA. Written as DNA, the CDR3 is TGTGCCAGCAGCCCTGGGACTGGCTACAATGAGCAGTTCTTC. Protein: CASSPGTGYNEQFF.

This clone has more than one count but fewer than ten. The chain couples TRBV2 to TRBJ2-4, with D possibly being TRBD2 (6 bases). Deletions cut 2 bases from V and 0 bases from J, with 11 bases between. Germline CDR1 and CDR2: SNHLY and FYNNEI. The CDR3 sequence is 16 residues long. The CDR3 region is CASSESGDLAKNIQYF. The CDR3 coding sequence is TGTGCCAGCAGTGAATCGGGGGATCTAGCCAAAAACATTCAGTACTTC.

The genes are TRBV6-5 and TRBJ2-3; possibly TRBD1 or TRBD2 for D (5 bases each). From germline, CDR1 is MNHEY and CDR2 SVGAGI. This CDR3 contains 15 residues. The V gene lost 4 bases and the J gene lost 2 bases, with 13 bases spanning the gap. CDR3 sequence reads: CASSWDPRSTDTQYF. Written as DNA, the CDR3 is TGTGCCAGCAGTTGGGACCCCAGATCCACAGATACGCAGTATTTT.

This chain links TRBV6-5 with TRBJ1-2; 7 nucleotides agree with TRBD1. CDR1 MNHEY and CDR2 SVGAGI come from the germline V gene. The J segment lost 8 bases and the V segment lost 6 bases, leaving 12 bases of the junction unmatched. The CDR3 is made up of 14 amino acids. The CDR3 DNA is TGTGCCAGCAGCCCGACGCATACAGGGGTCGGCTACACCTTC. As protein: CASSPTHTGVGYTF.

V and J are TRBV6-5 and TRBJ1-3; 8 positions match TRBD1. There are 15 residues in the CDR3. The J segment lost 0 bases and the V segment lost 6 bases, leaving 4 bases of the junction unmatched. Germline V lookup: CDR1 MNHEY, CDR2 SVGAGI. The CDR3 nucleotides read TGTGCCAGCAGAGATACAGGGGGCTCTGGAAACACCATATATTTT. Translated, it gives CASRDTGGSGNTIYF.

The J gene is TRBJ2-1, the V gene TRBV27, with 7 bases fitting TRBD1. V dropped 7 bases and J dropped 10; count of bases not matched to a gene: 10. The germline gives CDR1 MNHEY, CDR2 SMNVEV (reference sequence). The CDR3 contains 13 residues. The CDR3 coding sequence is TGTGCCAGCAACCTCCGACAGGGACGGGAGCAGTTCTTC. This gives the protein CASNLRQGREQFF.

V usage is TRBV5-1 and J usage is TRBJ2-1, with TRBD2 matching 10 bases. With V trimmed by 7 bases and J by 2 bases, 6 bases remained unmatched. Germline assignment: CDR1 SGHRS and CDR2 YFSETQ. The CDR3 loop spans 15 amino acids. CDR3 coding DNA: TGCGCCAGCCGCAGCGGGAGGGCGGCCTACAATGAGCAGTTCTTC. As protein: CASRSGRAAYNEQFF.

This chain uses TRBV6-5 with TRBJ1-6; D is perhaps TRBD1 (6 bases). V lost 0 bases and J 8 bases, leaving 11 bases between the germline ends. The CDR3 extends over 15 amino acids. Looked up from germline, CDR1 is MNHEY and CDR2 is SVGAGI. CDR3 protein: CASSYSTRGDSPLHF. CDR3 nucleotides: TGTGCCAGCAGTTACTCGACCAGGGGTGATTCACCCCTCCACTTT.

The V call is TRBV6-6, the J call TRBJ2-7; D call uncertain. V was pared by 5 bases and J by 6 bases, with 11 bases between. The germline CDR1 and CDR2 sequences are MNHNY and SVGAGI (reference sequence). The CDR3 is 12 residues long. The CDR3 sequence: CASSPPGGEQYF. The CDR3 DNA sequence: TGTGCCAGCAGTCCCCCGGGTGGCGAGCAGTACTTC.

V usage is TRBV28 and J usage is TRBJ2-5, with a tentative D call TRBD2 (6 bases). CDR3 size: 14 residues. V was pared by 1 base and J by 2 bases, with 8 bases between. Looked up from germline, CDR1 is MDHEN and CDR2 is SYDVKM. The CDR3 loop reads CASSLYGGQETQYF. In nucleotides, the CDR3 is TGTGCCAGCAGTTTATATGGGGGGCAAGAGACCCAGTACTTC.

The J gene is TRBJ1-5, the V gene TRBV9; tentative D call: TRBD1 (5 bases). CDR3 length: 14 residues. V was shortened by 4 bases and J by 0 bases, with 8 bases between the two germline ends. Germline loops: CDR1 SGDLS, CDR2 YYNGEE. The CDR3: CASSPGDSNQPQHF. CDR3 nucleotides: TGTGCCAGCAGCCCGGGGGATAGCAATCAGCCCCAGCATTTT.